The T cell receptor beta chain under discussion was sequenced for a study of blood T cells in healthy people across ages. This CDR3 comprises 13 residues. The V gene lost 7 bases and the J gene lost 4 bases, with 11 bases spanning the gap. Germline loops: CDR1 MNHNS, CDR2 SASEGT. Whole-study results and caveats: Naive CD4+ cell counts and diversity both ran higher in long-lived than in aged donors.

The use of a sample-barcoded 5' primer and a J-beta primer mix characterized a second PCR of roughly 6 to 11 cycles. TCRdb re-derived calls from the 5' RACE reads in MiXCR, one entry per CDR3 protein. The sample gives hundreds of thousands of distinct CDR3 sequences, about 56% of which show up once; about 26% is in the top ten. About this clonotype itself: As yet, its antigen is unknown.

This chain uses TRBV6-1 with TRBJ1-5; D not resolved. The sequencing sample was made of blood. This sequence was found in a middle-aged man in good health. The CDR3 is CASIGRTNQPQHF. CDR3 nucleotides: TGTGCCAGCATCGGCAGAACTAATCAGCCCCAGCATTTT.